Presented here are 25 T cell receptor beta chains from one specimen sequenced in a study of T-cell memory formation after mild COVID-19. TCRdb passed the 5' RACE reads through MiXCR, listing each CDR3 protein once. The sample consists of about 180,000 distinct CDR3 sequences, about a sixth of them appearing once. The sequencing input was PBMCs or a T cell subset sorted from them (not recorded which). Receptor source: an adult woman who had mild COVID-19 (a few samples of this study predate the infection). Cell type and time point are not known.

This clonotype was detected a few times. The chain is built from TRBV7-2 and TRBJ1-2; D remains unclear. Germline V gene data show CDR1 as SGHTA and CDR2 as FQGNSA. With 5 bases removed from V and 6 bases from J, the gap between germline ends came to 19 bases. This CDR3 is 15 amino acids long. The CDR3 DNA reads TGTGCCAGCAGCCTAAGCCCGGACCGTCCCCATGGCTACACCTTC. Translated, it gives CASSLSPDRPHGYTF. The variable domain in full, with the rest retrieved from reference TRBV7-2 and TRBJ1-2, is GAGVSQSPSNKVTEKGKDVELRCDPISGHTALYWYRQSLGQGLEFLIYFQGNSAPDKSGLPSDRFSAERTGGSVSTLTIQRTQQEDSAVYLCASSLSPDRPHGYTFGSGTRLTVV.

The chain joins TRBV7-3 to TRBJ2-5; weak D call: TRBD1 (5 bases). There are 13 residues in the CDR3. Germline assignment: CDR1 SGHTA and CDR2 FQGTGA. V was cut by 6 bases and J by 5 bases, with 13 bases left in between. CDR3: CASSTGSQETQYF. The CDR3 bases are TGTGCCAGCAGTACAGGATCTCAGGAGACCCAGTACTTC.

V usage is TRBV3-1 and J usage is TRBJ2-1, with D tentatively TRBD2 (5 bases). Germline V CDR1 and CDR2: LGHDT, YNNKEL (reference sequence). CDR3 length equals 15 residues. V was trimmed by 6 bases and J by 5 bases, leaving 17 bases between them. For the CDR3, the DNA is TGTGCCAGCAGTCGCCTTCAAGGAGGCAACAATGAGCAGTTCTTC. It codes for CASSRLQGGNNEQFF.

This clonotype was seen a few times. The rearrangement links TRBV11-2 to TRBJ2-5; TRBD2 matches at 11 bases. From germline, CDR1 is SGHAT and CDR2 FQNNGV. This CDR3 is built from 15 residues. J was trimmed by 5 bases and V by 1 base; bases with no gene match: 3. The CDR3 region is CASSLGPSGGETQYF. CDR3 DNA sequence: TGTGCCAGCAGCTTAGGGCCTAGCGGGGGGGAGACCCAGTACTTC.

A few counts support this clonotype. The chain has TRBV5-5 and TRBJ1-2; D gene ambiguous. The CDR3 has 16 amino acids. The germline CDR1 and CDR2 sequences are SGHKS and YYEKEE (reference sequence). Trimming removed 1 base from V and 3 bases from J, with 16 bases in between. The CDR3 region has the DNA TGTGCCAGCAGCTTGCTCGAGGAGGCTACCTACTATGGCTACACCTTC. This encodes CASSLLEEATYYGYTF.

The rearrangement joins TRBV19 to TRBJ2-1, with 7 nucleotides matching TRBD1. This CDR3 is built from 14 residues. V gave up 6 bases and J gave up 6 bases; unmatched junction bases: 8. Per the germline V gene, CDR1 is LNHDA and CDR2 is SQIVND (reference sequence). CDR3 nucleotide sequence: TGTGCCAGTAGCAACAGGGGCCTGGGCAATGAGCAGTTCTTC. Encoded protein: CASSNRGLGNEQFF.

The chain employs TRBV12-3 or TRBV12-4 and TRBJ2-7; the match to TRBD1 covers 7 bases. The CDR3 contains 15 residues. V was clipped by 1 base and J by 2 bases; unmatched bases: 5. The CDR3 nucleotides read TGTGCCAGCAGTTTAGGGGGACAGCTACCCTACGAGCAGTACTTC. As protein: CASSLGGQLPYEQYF.

A few counts support this clonotype. This rearrangement joins TRBV7-9 to TRBJ1-4, with unresolved D. The germline gives CDR1 SEHNR, CDR2 FQNEAQ (reference sequence). Trimming shortened V by 5 bases and J by 7 bases, and 14 bases separated the two germline ends. This CDR3 has 14 residues. The CDR3 is CASSTILAGEKLFF. DNA of the CDR3: TGTGCCAGCAGCACGATCTTGGCGGGTGAAAAACTGTTTTTT. Full variable domain (missing parts from reference TRBV7-9 and TRBJ1-4): DTGVSQNPRHKITKRGQNVTFRCDPISEHNRLYWYRQTLGQGPEFLTYFQNEAQLEKSRLLSDRFSAERPKGSFSTLEIQRTEQGDSAMYLCASSTILAGEKLFFGSGTQLSVL.

The V call is TRBV19, the J call TRBJ2-5; D may match TRBD1 or TRBD2 (6 bases each). Trimming stripped 0 bases from V and 4 bases from J, with 9 bases between. The CDR3 extends over 14 amino acids. Germline V CDR1 and CDR2: LNHDA, SQIVND (reference sequence). The DNA of the CDR3 is TGTGCCAGTAGTATAGAACGGGGGCGAGAGACCCAGTACTTC. This translates into CASSIERGRETQYF.

The table lists this clonotype with a few counts. The chain joins TRBV6-2 or TRBV6-3 to TRBJ2-2; 9 nucleotides match TRBD1. The V gene's germline CDR1 is MNHEY and CDR2 SVGEGT. The CDR3 is 14 residues long. The V gene end was trimmed by 7 bases and the J gene end by 7 bases; junction bases not matched to a gene: 7. The CDR3 nucleotides are TGTGCCAGCACCGGACAGGGGTTGATCGGGGAGCTGTTTTTT. Its protein product is CASTGQGLIGELFF.

This clonotype was seen only a few times. V gene TRBV7-9 combines with J gene TRBJ2-4, with TRBD1 matching over 11 bases. V gave up 5 bases and J gave up 0 bases; unmatched junction bases: 6. The CDR3 runs to 17 residues. The germline V gene has CDR1 SEHNR and CDR2 FQNEAQ (reference sequence). Written as DNA, the CDR3 is TGTGCCAGCAGCCCCCGGGACAGGGGGATAGCCAAAAACATTCAGTACTTC. Translating gives CASSPRDRGIAKNIQYF.

This clonotype was seen more than once but under ten times. The V and J genes are TRBV13 and TRBJ2-7, with 9 bases that match TRBD2. After removal of 5 bases from V and 2 bases from J, the junction contained 4 bases not matched to a gene. In germline, CDR1 is PRHDT, CDR2 FYEKMQ (reference sequence). CDR3 length: 14 amino acids. In nucleotides, the CDR3 is TGTGCCAGCAGCCGGCTAGCGGGGACCTACGAGCAGTACTTC. The encoded protein is CASSRLAGTYEQYF. Combining the CDR3 with reference TRBV13 and TRBJ2-7 gives the whole variable domain AAGVIQSPRHLIKEKRETATLKCYPIPRHDTVYWYQQGPGQDPQFLISFYEKMQSDKGSIPDRFSAQQFSDYHSELNMSSLELGDSALYFCASSRLAGTYEQYFGPGTRLTVT.

In this sample, this clonotype turned up many times. The chain combines TRBV5-1 with TRBJ2-5; D possibly corresponds to TRBD2 (5 bases). Germline V gene data show CDR1 as SGHRS and CDR2 as YFSETQ. The length of the CDR3 is 14 residues. Trimming stripped 0 bases from V and 1 base from J, with 7 bases between. The CDR3 DNA sequence: TGCGCCAGCAGCTTGGACGGACTCCAAGAGACCCAGTACTTC. It yields the protein CASSLDGLQETQYF.

This clonotype came up many times. The V call is TRBV12-3 or TRBV12-4, the J call TRBJ2-6, with unresolved D. The length of the CDR3 is 13 residues. The V end was cut by 6 bases, the J end by 0 bases, with 3 bases between. CDR3 amino acids: CASSFSGANVLTF. CDR3 in DNA: TGTGCCAGCAGCTTCTCTGGGGCCAACGTCCTGACTTTC.

V is TRBV20-1 and J is TRBJ2-7; D call uncertain. CDR1 and CDR2 (germline): DFQATT, SNEGSKA (reference sequence). This CDR3 comprises 12 residues. V was shortened by 6 bases and J by 0 bases, with 9 bases between the two germline ends. The CDR3 reads CSARPRSYEQYF. Written as DNA, the CDR3 is TGCAGTGCCCGACCGCGCTCCTACGAGCAGTACTTC.

The sample holds a few counts of this clonotype. The chain links TRBV12-3 or TRBV12-4 to TRBJ1-5; D unclear. CDR3 length equals 15 residues. V lost 6 bases to trimming and J lost 4 bases, with 16 bases between them. The CDR3 is CASSLPGRENQPQHF. The CDR3 nucleotides are TGTGCCAGCAGCCTCCCGGGCAGAGAGAATCAGCCCCAGCATTTT.

The V call is TRBV19, the J call TRBJ2-5; unclear D gene. V lost 2 bases and J 5 bases, leaving 12 bases between the germline ends. CDR1 LNHDA and CDR2 SQIVND come from the germline V gene (reference sequence). CDR3 length: 14 amino acids. CDR3 residues: CASSIYLEAETQYF. In DNA form, the CDR3 reads TGTGCCAGTAGTATATATTTAGAGGCGGAGACCCAGTACTTC.

This clonotype appeared a few times. This chain links TRBV3-1 with TRBJ2-3, with D perhaps TRBD1 (5 bases). This CDR3 comprises 14 residues. Germline loops: CDR1 LGHDT, CDR2 YNNKEL (reference sequence). V was shortened by 4 bases and J by 6 bases, with 14 bases between the two germline ends. CDR3 DNA: TGTGCCAGCAGCCGCTTATTTACAGGTGATACGCAGTATTTT. This translates into CASSRLFTGDTQYF.

At least ten counts were recorded for this clonotype. The chain employs TRBV7-2 and TRBJ2-1, with 12 nucleotides matching TRBD2. Germline CDR1 SGHTA, CDR2 FQGNSA. The CDR3 contains 16 residues. V was pared by 4 bases and J by 2 bases, with 3 bases of the junction left unmatched. Here the CDR3 reads CASSSRLAGAYNEQFF. The DNA for the CDR3 is TGTGCCAGCAGCTCTAGACTAGCGGGGGCCTACAATGAGCAGTTCTTC.

Remarks on this clonotype: A much larger clonotype is one base distant, so this may be a read error. J is TRBJ1-5 and V is TRBV5-1; no clear D gene. The CDR3 totals 13 residues. Per the germline V gene, CDR1 is SGHRS and CDR2 is YFSETQ. The V end lost 3 bases, the J end lost 0 bases, and 4 bases lay between the germline ends. The CDR3 DNA reads TGCGCCAGCAGCTGGGATAGCAATCAGCCCCAGCATTTT. This gives the protein CASSWDSNQPQHF.

The V call is TRBV6-2 or TRBV6-3, the J call TRBJ1-6; the D is unclear. From germline, CDR1 is MNHEY and CDR2 SVGEGT. Trimming pared 6 bases from V and 7 bases from J, leaving 16 bases between. The CDR3 is 15 amino acids. CDR3 in DNA: TGTGCCAGCAGCCACGCGGCCAGGCCGAATTCACCCCTCCACTTT. Translating it yields CASSHAARPNSPLHF.

CDR3 in amino acids: CSVGGVSNYGYTF. DNA of the CDR3: TGCAGCGTTGGCGGGGTTTCGAACTATGGCTACACCTTC. The chain is built from TRBV29-1 and TRBJ1-2, with D unclear. The CDR3 length is 13 residues. The V gene's germline CDR1 is SQVTM and CDR2 ANQGSEA. Trimming shortened V by 4 bases and J by 2 bases, and 11 bases separated the two germline ends.

The chain combines TRBV25-1 with TRBJ2-1; D perhaps matches TRBD1 (5 bases). Germline V lookup: CDR1 MGHDK, CDR2 SYGVNS. The CDR3 length is 14 residues. The V end lost 3 bases, the J end lost 10 bases, and 16 bases lay between the germline ends. The CDR3 loop is CASSDPPNRPEQFF. CDR3 nucleotides: TGTGCCAGCAGTGACCCCCCGAACAGGCCGGAGCAGTTCTTC.

This clonotype showed up just a few times. This sequence joins TRBV3-1 and TRBJ2-5; 8 bases are shared with TRBD2. The CDR3 length is 16 residues. After removal of 4 bases from V and 5 bases from J, the junction contained 12 bases not matched to a gene. Per the germline V gene, CDR1 is LGHDT and CDR2 is YNNKEL (reference sequence). CDR3 nucleotide sequence: TGTGCCAGCAGCCGGGCGGGGGGCACTAGAGTGGAGACCCAGTACTTC. Amino acid sequence: CASSRAGGTRVETQYF.

This clonotype was picked up many times. The rearrangement links TRBV29-1 to TRBJ2-5, with TRBD1 matching over 8 bases. The V segment lost 8 bases and the J segment 2 bases; nucleotides outside the gene matches: 7. The CDR3 is made up of 13 amino acids. CDR1 is SQVTM, CDR2 ANQGSEA, per germline. DNA for the CDR3: TGCAGCTTCCTGACAGGGGAACAAGAGACCCAGTACTTC. Amino acids: CSFLTGEQETQYF.